A single sample is the source of the 5 T cell receptor beta chains below, sequenced in a study of T cell repertoires in cytomegalovirus infection. These TCRs' antigens remain unknown. Using its own MiXCR run on the reads, TCRdb lists one record per CDR3 protein. The top ten clones hold roughly 70% of a sample with approximately 89,000 distinct CDR3 sequences, about 29% of them seen once. The specimen comprised CD8+ T cells from cultured PBMCs, sampled from culture after CMV antigen stimulation. All receptors come from a human donor in good health (CMV status not recorded). Some clones in this sample may be carry-over from other donors' samples.

The chain joins TRBV4-1 to TRBJ2-1, with 9 positions matching TRBD1. The CDR3 has 15 residues. Germline V gene lookup returns CDR1 MGHRA and CDR2 YSYEKL. V shed 5 bases and J 7 bases; nucleotides not matched to a gene: 9. This CDR3 reads CASSRTGTGTNEQFF. The CDR3 nucleotides are TGCGCCAGCAGCAGGACCGGGACAGGGACAAATGAGCAGTTCTTC.

V usage is TRBV28 and J usage is TRBJ2-1; TRBD2 aligns across 8 bases. V trimming: 10 bases; J trimming: 7 bases; junction bases outside the gene matches: 9. CDR3 length: 13 amino acids. CDR1 is MDHEN and CDR2 is SYDVKM in the germline V gene. For the CDR3, the DNA is TGTGCCATCTTAGCGGGGACTGTAAATGAGCAGTTCTTC. Protein: CAILAGTVNEQFF.

The V and J genes are TRBV7-6 and TRBJ2-2; D is undetermined. Germline V gene data show CDR1 as SGHVS and CDR2 as FNYEAQ. V was trimmed by 1 base and J by 6 bases, leaving 6 bases between them. The CDR3 length is 13 residues. CDR3 region: CASSLGRSGELFF. CDR3 nucleotide sequence: TGTGCCAGCAGCTTAGGTCGGTCCGGGGAGCTGTTTTTT.

The chain links TRBV5-4 to TRBJ1-4; D is perhaps TRBD1 (5 bases). Germline CDR1 reads SGHNT; CDR2 reads YYREEE (reference sequence). Trimming shortened V by 2 bases and J by 8 bases, and 10 bases separated the two germline ends. CDR3 length: 13 amino acids. For the CDR3, the DNA is TGTGCCAGCAGCTTTGGGGGTGGCGAAAAACTGTTTTTT. Translated: CASSFGGGEKLFF.

With regard to this clonotype: One base away lies a much larger clone, so this may be a sequencing read error. The chain carries TRBV5-8 and TRBJ1-1; TRBD1 is a possible D gene (5 bases). In germline, CDR1 is SGHTS, CDR2 YDEGEE. The CDR3 has 13 residues. V lost 4 bases, J lost 1 base, and 8 bases lay in between. In DNA form, the CDR3 reads TGTGCCAGCAGCATAACAGGGAACACTGAAGCTTTCTTT. Residues: CASSITGNTEAFF.